One and the same sample provided the 9 T cell receptor beta chains below, sequenced in a study of blood T cell repertoires in COVID-19. Method: immunoSEQ multiplex PCR; TCRdb's copy keeps in-frame clones and lacks some. The sample consists of around 180,000 clones, around 86% of them appearing once. Material for sequencing was PBMCs or T cells enriched from blood (not recorded which). The receptors derive from a woman in her thirties who had recovered from COVID-19.

The rearrangement links TRBV25-1 to TRBJ1-2; possibly TRBD1 for D (5 bases). CDR1 MGHDK and CDR2 SYGVNS come from the germline V gene. The ends were cut back, 2 bases at V and 7 bases at J, with 5 bases in the middle. This CDR3 is 11 amino acids long. The CDR3 DNA follows: TGTGCCAGCAGTGAAAGGGGTGGCTACACCTTC. Translated, it gives CASSERGGYTF.

The J gene is TRBJ2-1, the V gene TRBV5-1, with 9 bases fitting TRBD2. The CDR3 covers 16 residues. The J segment lost 4 bases and the V segment lost 8 bases, leaving 13 bases of the junction unmatched. Looked up from germline, CDR1 is SGHRS and CDR2 is YFSETQ. The CDR3 DNA reads as TGCGCCAGTACCGCCGGTGGGACTAGCCCGTACAATGAGCAGTTCTTC. Residues: CASTAGGTSPYNEQFF.

The gene calls are TRBV10-3 and TRBJ1-3; D unresolved. The CDR3 runs to 13 residues. Looked up from germline, CDR1 is ENHRY and CDR2 is SYGVKD. The V end lost 7 bases, the J end lost 0 bases, and 7 bases lay between the germline ends. The CDR3 sequence: CAINADSGNTIYF. The CDR3 region has the DNA TGTGCCATCAACGCAGACTCTGGAAACACCATATATTTT.

This clone appeared a single time. The chain combines TRBV28 with TRBJ1-1, with 11 nucleotides matching TRBD1. The CDR3 loop spans 18 amino acids. Germline assignment: CDR1 MDHEN and CDR2 SYDVKM. V was clipped by 3 bases and J by 1 base; unmatched bases: 10. CDR3 region: CASSLSPGTGGRNTEAFF. CDR3 nucleotide sequence: TGTGCCAGCAGTTTGAGCCCCGGGACAGGGGGGAGGAACACTGAAGCTTTCTTT.

J is TRBJ1-1 and V is TRBV5-1, with D perhaps TRBD1 (6 bases). The CDR3 has 16 amino acids. The germline V and J ends were trimmed by 0 bases and 1 base, with 13 bases remaining between them. Germline CDR1 reads SGHRS; CDR2 reads YFSETQ. CDR3 nucleotide sequence: TGCGCCAGCAGCTTGGGTTTTGGGGACACGAACACTGAAGCTTTCTTT. Protein product: CASSLGFGDTNTEAFF.

This chain connects TRBV29-1 to TRBJ2-7; TRBD1 matches at 8 bases. In germline, CDR1 is SQVTM, CDR2 ANQGSEA. The CDR3 has 15 amino acids. Trimming cost V 3 bases and J 0 bases; bases outside gene matches: 7. The CDR3 region is CSVDASGTGSYEQYF. DNA of the CDR3: TGCAGCGTTGATGCCTCCGGGACAGGCTCCTACGAGCAGTACTTC.

The DNA for the CDR3 is TGTGCCAGCAGCCAAGATCGTGCAGGGCTCTATGGCTACACCTTC. Its protein is CASSQDRAGLYGYTF. The chain joins TRBV4-2 to TRBJ1-2; possibly TRBD1 for D (5 bases). Germline CDR1 reads LGHNA; CDR2 reads YNFKEQ. Trimming left V 0 bases short and J 4 bases short, with 12 bases between. The CDR3 totals 15 residues.

The rearrangement uses TRBV24-1 and TRBJ2-7; D may be TRBD2 (5 bases). This CDR3 region has 12 residues. CDR1 and CDR2 from the germline V gene are KGHDR and SFDVKD. V lost 3 bases and J lost 7, with 9 bases in between. CDR3 loop: CATSDRGWEQYF. The DNA of the CDR3 is TGTGCCACCAGTGATCGAGGGTGGGAGCAGTACTTC.

This sequence joins TRBV5-8 and TRBJ1-1; D not resolved. The V gene's germline CDR1 is SGHTS and CDR2 YDEGEE. The CDR3 is 13 amino acids. The V and J ends lost 8 bases and 2 bases respectively, with 13 bases between them. The CDR3 DNA reads as TGTGCCAGTGCTTTCCAACTAAACACTGAAGCTTTCTTT. It codes for CASAFQLNTEAFF.